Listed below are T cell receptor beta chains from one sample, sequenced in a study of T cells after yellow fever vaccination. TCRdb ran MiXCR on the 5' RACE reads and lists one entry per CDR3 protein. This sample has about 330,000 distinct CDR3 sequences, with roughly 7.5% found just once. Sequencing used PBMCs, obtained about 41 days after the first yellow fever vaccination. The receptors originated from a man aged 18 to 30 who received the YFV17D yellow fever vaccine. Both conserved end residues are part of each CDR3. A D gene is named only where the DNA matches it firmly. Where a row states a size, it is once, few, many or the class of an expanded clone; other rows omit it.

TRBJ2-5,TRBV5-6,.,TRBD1,TGTGCCAGCAGCTTGGCCGGACAGGGGGCTACAGAGACCCAGTACTTC,CASSLAGQGATETQYF
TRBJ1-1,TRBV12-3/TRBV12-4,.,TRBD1,TGTGCCAGCAGCCAGGGGGAAGTTGAAGCTTTCTTT,CASSQGEVEAFF
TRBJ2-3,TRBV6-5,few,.,TGTGCCAGCAGTTACCGCAACACAGATACGCAGTATTTT,CASSYRNTDTQYF
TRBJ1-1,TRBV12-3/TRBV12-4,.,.,TGTGCCAGCAGCGCACAGGGTGAGGAGACTTTCTTT,CASSAQGEETFF
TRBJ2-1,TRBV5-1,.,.,TGCGCCAGCAGCTTGGACGTCGGTTCGGAGACCCAGTTCTTC,CASSLDVGSETQFF
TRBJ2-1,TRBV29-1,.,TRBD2,TGCAGCGTTGATCCACCCCCGGGGACTAGCGGGGCTTGGGGCAATGAGCAGTTCTTC,CSVDPPPGTSGAWGNEQFF
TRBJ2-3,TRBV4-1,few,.,TGCGCCAGCAGCCAAGATCGACTACTCACAGATACGCAGTATTTT,CASSQDRLLTDTQYF
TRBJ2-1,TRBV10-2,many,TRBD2,TGCGCCAGCAGACCTAGCGGGGGGGCCGGGGAGCAGTTCTTC,CASRPSGGAGEQFF
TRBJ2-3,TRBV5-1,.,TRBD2,TGCGCCAGCGGTAGGACTAGCGGGGGAGCAGATACGCAGTATTTT,CASGRTSGGADTQYF
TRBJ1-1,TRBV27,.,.,TGTGCCAGCAGTTTTCGCGGGATCCGGAACACTGAAGCTTTCTTT,CASSFRGIRNTEAFF
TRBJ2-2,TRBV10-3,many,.,TGTGCCATCAGTGAGTCTTACTACTCGAACACCGGGGAGCTGTTTTTT,CAISESYYSNTGELFF
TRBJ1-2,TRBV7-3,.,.,TGTGCCAGCAGCCCCGGGGGGCTGCTCTCCTATGGCTACACCTTC,CASSPGGLLSYGYTF
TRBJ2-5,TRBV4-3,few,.,TGCGCCAGCAGCCAAGATCGTTACAGCCAACAAGAGACCCAGTACTTC,CASSQDRYSQQETQYF
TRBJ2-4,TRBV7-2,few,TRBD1,TGTGCCAGCAGCTCTGACAGGGTAAACATTCAGTACTTC,CASSSDRVNIQYF
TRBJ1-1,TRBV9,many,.,TGTGCCAGCAGCCCAGGTGGGGACACTGAAGCTTTCTTT,CASSPGGDTEAFF
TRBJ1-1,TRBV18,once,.,TGTGCCAGCTCACCTCGGGGAGGGACTATGAACACTGAAGCTTTCTTT,CASSPRGGTMNTEAFF